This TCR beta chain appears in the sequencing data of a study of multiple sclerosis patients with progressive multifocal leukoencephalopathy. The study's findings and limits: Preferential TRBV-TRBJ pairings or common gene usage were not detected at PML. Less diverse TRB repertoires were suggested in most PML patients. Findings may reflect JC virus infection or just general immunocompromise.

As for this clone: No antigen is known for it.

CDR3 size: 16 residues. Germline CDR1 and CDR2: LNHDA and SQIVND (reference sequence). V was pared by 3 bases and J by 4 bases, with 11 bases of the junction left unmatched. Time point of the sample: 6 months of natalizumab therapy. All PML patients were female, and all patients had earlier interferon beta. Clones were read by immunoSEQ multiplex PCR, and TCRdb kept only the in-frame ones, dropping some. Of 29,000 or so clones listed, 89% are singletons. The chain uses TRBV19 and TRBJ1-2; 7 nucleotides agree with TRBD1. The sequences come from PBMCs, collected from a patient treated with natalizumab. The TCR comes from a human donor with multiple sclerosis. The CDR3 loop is CASSMEQTGPFYGYTF. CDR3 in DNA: TGTGCCAGTAGTATGGAGCAGACAGGGCCTTTCTATGGCTACACCTTC.